This paragraph covers one TCR beta chain sequence. The data originate from a study of graft-versus-host responses after intestinal transplantation. The wider study: Following induction with anti-thymocyte globulin, all recipients were given tacrolimus and steroids for about three years.

V gave up 2 bases and J gave up 5 bases, with 16 bases separating them. The CDR3 totals 16 residues. CDR1 is MNHNY, CDR2 SVGAGI, per germline (reference sequence). This table comes from immunoSEQ multiplex PCR, and its TCRdb copy is limited to in-frame clones, with some not included. The profile covers some 96,000 clones, with around 90% appearing a single time and around 15% taken by the ten largest. The sequence was collected from a human patient who received an intestinal transplant, so some T cells may come from the graft donor. The sequencing here drew on PBMCs, taken about 450 days after intestinal transplant. The gene calls are TRBV6-6 and TRBJ1-5; no reliable D call. The DNA for the CDR3 is TGTGCCAGCAGTTACGCCTCCTCCAGGACCCATCAGCCCCAGCATTTT. Translated, it gives CASSYASSRTHQPQHF.